These 22 T cell receptor beta chains originate from one sample sequenced in a study of shared clonotypes between healthy human individuals. Profiled with immunoSEQ multiplex PCR; TCRdb holds only in-frame clones, not every one. The table shows some 1.5 million clones, with approximately 97% occurring only once. Input material: naive CD4+ T cells sorted from blood. Described subset: CD45RA+ positively selected. The origin of the receptors is a young man in good health.

The chain employs TRBV30 and TRBJ1-2; D gene ambiguous. Between the trimmed V and J ends, which lost 0 bases and 6 bases, there was a span of 14 bases. Germline loops: CDR1 GTSNPN, CDR2 SVGIG (reference sequence). The CDR3 is 14 amino acids. CDR3 amino acids: CAWSVLAGVHGYTF. The CDR3 DNA sequence: TGTGCCTGGAGTGTGTTAGCTGGAGTTCATGGCTACACCTTC. Complete variable domain (other parts from reference TRBV30 and TRBJ1-2): SQTIHQWPATLVQPVGSPLSLECTVEGTSNPNLYWYRQAAGRGLQLLFYSVGIGQISSEVPQNLSASRPQDRQFILSSKKLLLSDSGFYLCAWSVLAGVHGYTFGSGTRLTVV.

V usage is TRBV18 and J usage is TRBJ2-1; possibly TRBD2 for D (7 bases). In germline, CDR1 is KGHSH, CDR2 LQKENI. The CDR3 covers 14 residues. V shed 3 bases and J shed 7 bases, with 13 bases lying between them. CDR3 amino acids: CASSPGAGENEQFF. CDR3 DNA: TGTGCCAGCTCACCGGGGGCGGGGGAAAATGAGCAGTTCTTC.

V and J are TRBV28 and TRBJ2-7; TRBD2 matches 7 bases. The CDR3 extends over 13 amino acids. CDR1 MDHEN and CDR2 SYDVKM come from the germline V gene. The V and J ends lost 8 bases and 3 bases, in that order; junction bases with no gene match: 7. CDR3 in amino acids: CASRSGILYEQYF. In DNA form, the CDR3 reads TGTGCCAGCCGGAGCGGGATTCTCTACGAGCAGTACTTC. The variable domain in full, completed from reference TRBV28 and TRBJ2-7, reads DVKVTQSSRYLVKRTGEKVFLECVQDMDHENMFWYRQDPGLGLRLIYFSYDVKMKEKGDIPEGYSVSREKKERFSLILESASTNQTSMYLCASRSGILYEQYFGPGTRLTVT.

The chain joins TRBV27 to TRBJ2-7, with TRBD2 identical over 7 bases. Germline trimming cut 7 bases from V and 0 bases from J; bases unmatched to any gene: 9. Germline loops: CDR1 MNHEY, CDR2 SMNVEV (reference sequence). The CDR3 is 15 residues long. The CDR3 bases are TGTGCCAGCACCTTCCGGGACTACCCCTCCTACGAGCAGTACTTC. Residues: CASTFRDYPSYEQYF.

The rearrangement joins TRBV11-1 to TRBJ2-2; 8 bases align to TRBD1. The CDR3 contains 15 residues. Trimming at V came to 5 bases and at J to 8 bases, leaving 10 bases not matched to a gene. Germline assignment: CDR1 SGHAT and CDR2 FQDESV (reference sequence). The CDR3 is CASSPARGQFGELFF. In DNA form, the CDR3 reads TGTGCCAGCAGCCCGGCCAGGGGGCAGTTTGGGGAGCTGTTTTTT.

The chain has TRBV25-1 and TRBJ1-1, with a weak D call TRBD1 (5 bases). Looked up from germline, CDR1 is MGHDK and CDR2 is SYGVNS. The ends were cut back, 4 bases at V and 2 bases at J, with 11 bases in the middle. The CDR3 is made up of 14 amino acids. Here the CDR3 reads CASSAPGPNTEAFF. The CDR3 DNA reads TGTGCCAGCAGTGCCCCGGGGCCTAACACTGAAGCTTTCTTT.

This chain's CDR3 is CASSGAGGPYNEQFF. CDR3 nucleotides: TGTGCCAGCAGTGGAGCGGGAGGGCCCTACAATGAGCAGTTCTTC. The chain carries TRBV6-4 and TRBJ2-1; TRBD2 agrees at 10 bases. The CDR3 totals 15 residues. Trimming took 4 bases from V and 2 from J; bases not matched to a gene: 2. Germline CDR1 and CDR2: MRHNA and SNTAGT.

The chain links TRBV9 to TRBJ1-2; TRBD1 matches at 8 bases. CDR3 length: 14 amino acids. Trimming at V came to 4 bases and at J to 8 bases, leaving 10 bases not matched to a gene. Germline CDR1 and CDR2: SGDLS and YYNGEE. This chain's CDR3 is CASSPQTGAGGYTF. The CDR3 nucleotides read TGTGCCAGCAGCCCGCAGACAGGGGCAGGCGGCTACACCTTC.

This chain joins TRBV11-3 and TRBJ2-2; 7 nucleotides line up with TRBD1. Per germline, CDR1 SGHNT and CDR2 YENEEA. The CDR3 extends over 17 amino acids. The V gene end was trimmed by 1 base and the J gene end by 3 bases; junction bases not matched to a gene: 8. The CDR3 loop is CASSLGQGTMDTGELFF. The CDR3 nucleotides read TGTGCCAGCAGCTTAGGACAGGGTACTATGGACACCGGGGAGCTGTTTTTT.

This sequence joins TRBV5-4 and TRBJ1-1; D call uncertain. The CDR3 covers 13 residues. CDR1 is SGHNT and CDR2 is YYREEE in the germline V gene (reference sequence). V was trimmed by 4 bases and J by 4 bases, leaving 11 bases between them. CDR3 in amino acids: CASSPRFSTEAFF. The CDR3 bases are TGTGCCAGCAGCCCCAGGTTTTCCACTGAAGCTTTCTTT.

The rearrangement uses TRBV11-2 and TRBJ2-2; perhaps TRBD2 as D (5 bases). Trimming took 2 bases from V and 7 from J, leaving 8 bases between them. Germline loops: CDR1 SGHAT, CDR2 FQNNGV. The CDR3 consists of 13 residues. The CDR3, as DNA: TGTGCCAGCAGCTTATTAACTAGCGGGGAGCTGTTTTTT. It specifies CASSLLTSGELFF.

The rearrangement joins TRBV27 to TRBJ2-2, with a possible D match to TRBD2 (5 bases). V was trimmed by 7 bases and J by 7 bases, leaving 13 bases between them. The CDR3 consists of 13 residues. CDR1 and CDR2 (germline): MNHEY, SMNVEV (reference sequence). CDR3 sequence: CASNPIGGGELFF. CDR3 in DNA: TGTGCCAGCAACCCTATCGGAGGCGGGGAGCTGTTTTTT.

This clone was seen once. Relative to the germline gene, one junction end is altered; a read error may explain this. The V gene is TRBV6-5, the J gene TRBJ2-5, with D uncertain. The CDR3 runs to 11 residues. Germline V gene data show CDR1 as MNHEY and CDR2 as SVGAGI. Here the CDR3 DNA reads TGTGCCAGCAGTTACCATGAGACCCAGTACTTC. Encoded protein: CASSYHETQYF.

The chain carries TRBV5-1 and TRBJ2-5; no definite D call. Looked up from germline, CDR1 is SGHRS and CDR2 is YFSETQ. This CDR3 comprises 9 residues. The V end was cut by 10 bases, the J end by 13 bases, with 14 bases between. The CDR3 sequence is CAGLKAAYF. The CDR3, as DNA: TGCGCCGGTCTGAAAGCTGCGTACTTC.

This clone was picked up one time. This chain uses TRBV6-6 with TRBJ2-5; TRBD2 might be the D (7 bases). The CDR3 runs 16 residues. The V gene's germline CDR1 is MNHNY and CDR2 SVGAGI (reference sequence). V lost 0 bases and J 5 bases, leaving 16 bases between the germline ends. The CDR3 bases are TGTGCCAGCAGTTACTCCGGGCGGGGGCCCCCCGAGACCCAGTACTTC. It specifies CASSYSGRGPPETQYF.

The rearrangement links TRBV7-3 to TRBJ2-5; 8 bases are shared with TRBD1. This CDR3 contains 17 residues. V was pared by 6 bases and J by 5 bases, with 17 bases of the junction left unmatched. In germline, CDR1 is SGHTA, CDR2 FQGTGA. CDR3 region: CASRPKTGEMCRETQYF. The DNA for the CDR3 is TGTGCCAGCAGACCGAAGACAGGGGAAATGTGTCGGGAGACCCAGTACTTC.

This chain links TRBV5-4 with TRBJ1-4; D gene unclear. CDR1 is SGHNT and CDR2 is YYREEE in the germline V gene (reference sequence). With 4 bases removed from V and 6 bases from J, the gap between germline ends came to 16 bases. The CDR3 sequence is 15 residues long. The CDR3 loop reads CASSRNKGLDEKLFF. Written as DNA, the CDR3 is TGTGCCAGCAGCCGGAATAAAGGACTAGATGAAAAACTGTTTTTT.

The chain uses TRBV6-5 and TRBJ2-3; tentative D call: TRBD1 (6 bases). V lost 4 bases, J lost 0 bases, and 14 bases lay in between. The germline CDR1 and CDR2 sequences are MNHEY and SVGAGI. This CDR3 has 16 amino acids. The CDR3 bases are TGTGCCAGCAGTTCATCCGGGACATCTAGCACAGATACGCAGTATTTT. Its protein is CASSSSGTSSTDTQYF.

The chain combines TRBV19 with TRBJ1-5; the D is unclear. The CDR3 loop spans 15 amino acids. Per the germline V gene, CDR1 is LNHDA and CDR2 is SQIVND (reference sequence). Trimming pared 5 bases from V and 1 base from J, leaving 12 bases between. CDR3 DNA: TGTGCCAGTAGTTCCCTCGGGGTCAGCAATCAGCCCCAGCATTTT. Protein sequence: CASSSLGVSNQPQHF.

This clone is a singleton in its sample. J is TRBJ1-2 and V is TRBV5-1; 7 bases line up with TRBD1. Germline V gives CDR1 SGHRS, CDR2 YFSETQ. The junction had 4 bases not matched to a gene; V was cut back by 0 bases and J by 2 bases. The CDR3 is 15 amino acids. CDR3 residues: CASSLEGRGNYGYTF. The CDR3 bases are TGCGCCAGCAGCTTGGAGGGCAGGGGGAACTATGGCTACACCTTC.

J is TRBJ2-3 and V is TRBV7-9; tentatively, D is TRBD2 (5 bases). Germline V gives CDR1 SEHNR, CDR2 FQNEAQ (reference sequence). V lost 2 bases and J 0 bases, leaving 6 bases between the germline ends. The CDR3 loop spans 14 amino acids. CDR3 residues: CASSLRGSTDTQYF. The CDR3 DNA is TGTGCCAGCAGCTTACGCGGGAGCACAGATACGCAGTATTTT.

J is TRBJ2-1 and V is TRBV5-1; no definite D call. Germline CDR1 and CDR2: SGHRS and YFSETQ. CDR3 size: 14 residues. Trimming cost V 1 base and J 5 bases, with 10 bases left between them. The CDR3 loop is CASSLRADNNEQFF. CDR3 nucleotides: TGCGCCAGCAGCTTGCGGGCAGACAACAATGAGCAGTTCTTC.